A single sample gave rise to the 22 T cell receptor beta chains below, sequenced in a study of T cells in Graves' hyperthyroidism and ophthalmopathy. The TCR beta CDR3 regions underwent amplification using RNA transcripts as the source. The HTBI set primed first-round TCR CDR3 RT-PCR. TCRdb processed the multiplex PCR reads anew with MiXCR; each CDR3 protein has one entry. This sample has hundreds of thousands of distinct CDR3 sequences, with roughly a sixth found just once. The material sequenced was blood. The receptors here all came from a woman in her thirties or forties with Graves' ophthalmopathy.

The rearrangement joins TRBV20-1 to TRBJ1-2; 12 positions agree with TRBD1. CDR3 length: 14 amino acids. With 4 bases clipped from V and 5 bases from J, the junction kept 5 bases outside the gene matches. From germline, CDR1 is DFQATT and CDR2 SNEGSKA (reference sequence). The CDR3 DNA sequence: TGCAGTGCTATAGGGGACAGGGGGCAATATGGCTACACCTTC. Residues: CSAIGDRGQYGYTF.

The sample holds many counts of this clonotype. This chain connects TRBV3-1 to TRBJ1-2; 9 nucleotides line up with TRBD1. Trimming removed 2 bases from V and 2 bases from J; junction bases left unmatched: 3. This CDR3 comprises 15 residues. Germline V gives CDR1 LGHDT, CDR2 YNNKEL (reference sequence). The CDR3 protein is CASSQPGQGNYGYTF. CDR3 nucleotide sequence: TGTGCCAGCAGCCAACCGGGACAGGGCAACTATGGCTACACCTTC. Drawing the rest from reference TRBV3-1 and TRBJ1-2, the complete variable domain is DTAVSQTPKYLVTQMGNDKSIKCEQNLGHDTMYWYKQDSKKFLKIMFSYNNKELIINETVPNRFSPKSPDKAHLNLHINSLELGDSAVYFCASSQPGQGNYGYTFGSGTRLTVV.

This clonotype appeared a few times. CDR3 region: CSVEASGGAANEQFF. The CDR3 nucleotides are TGCAGCGTTGAAGCAAGCGGGGGGGCTGCCAATGAGCAGTTCTTC. This chain connects TRBV29-1 to TRBJ2-1; 10 bases fit TRBD2. Germline-derived CDR1 and CDR2 are SQVTM and ANQGSEA. The CDR3 totals 15 residues. V trimming: 1 base; J trimming: 6 bases; junction bases outside the gene matches: 6.

The V call is TRBV5-1, the J call TRBJ1-4, with D tentatively TRBD1 (6 bases). The germline V gene encodes CDR1 SGHRS and CDR2 YFSETQ. The V gene lost 3 bases and the J gene lost 3 bases, with 9 bases spanning the gap. The CDR3 runs to 14 residues. The DNA of the CDR3 is TGCGCCAGCAGCTCAGACAGGTCTAATGAAAAACTGTTTTTT. It specifies CASSSDRSNEKLFF.

The chain employs TRBV24-1 and TRBJ1-5; the D is unclear. The germline CDR1 and CDR2 sequences are KGHDR and SFDVKD. CDR3 length equals 12 residues. Trimming took off 4 bases at V and 8 bases at J, with 8 bases between the two ends. CDR3 loop: CATSDPDEPQHF. For the CDR3, the DNA is TGTGCCACCAGTGACCCTGACGAGCCCCAGCATTTT.

The rearrangement joins TRBV4-2 to TRBJ1-5; D is unresolved. CDR1 and CDR2 from the germline V gene are LGHNA and YNFKEQ. V was cut by 3 bases and J by 0 bases, with 9 bases left in between. The CDR3 length is 15 residues. As DNA, the CDR3 is TGTGCCAGCAGCCAGCAAACAGTTAGCAATCAGCCCCAGCATTTT. It specifies CASSQQTVSNQPQHF.

There are a few counts of this clonotype. J is TRBJ2-7 and V is TRBV7-9; no firm D call. Germline V lookup: CDR1 SEHNR, CDR2 FQNEAQ (reference sequence). V shed 5 bases and J shed 4 bases, with 18 bases lying between them. This CDR3 is built from 15 residues. The CDR3 loop reads CASSGRREGSYEQYF. The CDR3 DNA is TGTGCCAGCAGCGGCCGAAGGGAAGGATCTTACGAGCAGTACTTC.

The rearrangement uses TRBV5-1 and TRBJ1-2, with D possibly being TRBD1 (6 bases). The CDR3 is 14 residues long. Germline V gene data show CDR1 as SGHRS and CDR2 as YFSETQ. The V and J ends lost 4 bases and 8 bases respectively, with 18 bases between them. CDR3 coding DNA: TGCGCCAGCAGCATCACTAATACAGGGACCGGCTACACCTTC. It translates to CASSITNTGTGYTF.

This clonotype was picked up many times. The rearrangement joins TRBV10-1 to TRBJ2-5, with D maybe TRBD1 (5 bases). V dropped 4 bases and J dropped 1 base, with 25 bases sitting between them. In germline, CDR1 is WNHNN, CDR2 SYGVQD (reference sequence). The CDR3 runs 19 residues. CDR3 residues: CASSVWGRLSPSAQETQYF. In DNA form, the CDR3 reads TGCGCCAGCAGTGTTTGGGGCAGGCTGTCGCCATCCGCCCAAGAGACCCAGTACTTC.

The table lists this clonotype with many counts. This chain links TRBV13 with TRBJ2-3; 13 nucleotides align to TRBD2. CDR3 length: 15 residues. V gave up 6 bases and J gave up 3 bases; unmatched junction bases: 3. CDR1 PRHDT and CDR2 FYEKMQ come from the germline V gene (reference sequence). The CDR3, as DNA: TGTGCCAGCAGATCGGGACTAGCGGGGACAGATACGCAGTATTTT. It translates to CASRSGLAGTDTQYF.

This clonotype has a handful of counts. CDR3 amino acids: CACTTGGLATDTQYF. In DNA form, the CDR3 reads TGTGCCTGCACCACTGGGGGACTAGCTACAGATACGCAGTATTTT. This sequence joins TRBV30 and TRBJ2-3; 9 bases align to TRBD2. CDR1 and CDR2 (germline): GTSNPN, SVGIG (reference sequence). CDR3 size: 15 residues. V trimming: 6 bases; J trimming: 3 bases; junction bases outside the gene matches: 10.

The chain combines TRBV6-2 or TRBV6-3 with TRBJ2-5; D remains ambiguous. Germline V lookup: CDR1 MNHEY, CDR2 SVGEGT. V was clipped by 5 bases and J by 1 base, with 11 bases between them. The CDR3 spans 14 residues. The CDR3 region is CASSQRMSQETQYF. DNA of the CDR3: TGTGCCAGCAGTCAAAGGATGTCCCAAGAGACCCAGTACTTC.

The chain carries TRBV20-1 and TRBJ2-5, with 11 nucleotides matching TRBD2. Germline loops: CDR1 DFQATT, CDR2 SNEGSKA (reference sequence). This CDR3 contains 14 residues. Losses at the gene ends were 2 bases for V and 7 bases for J; bases not matched to a gene: 6. In DNA, the CDR3 is TGCAGTGCTAGAAGGCTAGCGGGGGGAGGGACCCAGTACTTC. Protein: CSARRLAGGGTQYF.

As regards this clonotype: This sequence may be a read error, since a much larger clone differs from it by one base. The chain has TRBV20-1 and TRBJ1-2, with 12 bases aligning to TRBD1. The CDR3 length is 14 residues. Per the germline V gene, CDR1 is DFQATT and CDR2 is SNEGSKA (reference sequence). DNA for the CDR3: TGCAGTGCTAGCACGGGACAGGGGGCGGGTGGCTACGCCTTC. It codes for CSASTGQGAGGYAF.

The chain recombines TRBV30 with TRBJ2-1; D is possibly TRBD1 (5 bases). V was trimmed by 4 bases and J by 0 bases, leaving 10 bases between them. The CDR3 sequence is 14 residues long. Germline V gene lookup returns CDR1 GTSNPN and CDR2 SVGIG (reference sequence). In nucleotides, the CDR3 is TGTGCCTGGACGCGACAGAGCTCCTACAATGAGCAGTTCTTC. Translating gives CAWTRQSSYNEQFF.

The table lists this clonotype with a few counts. The V gene is TRBV20-1, the J gene TRBJ1-2; a weak D match, TRBD1 (5 bases). Deletions cut 6 bases from V and 6 bases from J, with 17 bases between. The CDR3 loop spans 13 amino acids. Germline assignment: CDR1 DFQATT and CDR2 SNEGSKA (reference sequence). For the CDR3, the DNA is TGCAGTGCAAACACCGGGACCCCGGATGGCTACACCTTC. This encodes CSANTGTPDGYTF.

This chain connects TRBV15 to TRBJ1-4, with D uncertain. The CDR3 has 15 amino acids. V was pared by 0 bases and J by 10 bases, with 15 bases between. In germline, CDR1 is LNHNV, CDR2 YYDKDF (reference sequence). In nucleotides, the CDR3 is TGTGCCACCAGCAGAGATACGGATAACTGGGGAAAACTGTTTTTT. This codes for CATSRDTDNWGKLFF. Complete variable domain (other parts from reference TRBV15 and TRBJ1-4): DAMVIQNPRYQVTQFGKPVTLSCSQTLNHNVMYWYQQKSSQAPKLLFHYYDKDFNNEADTPDNFQSRRPNTSFCFLDIRSPGLGDTAMYLCATSRDTDNWGKLFFGSGTQLSVL.

The chain couples TRBV2 to TRBJ2-1; D possibly corresponds to TRBD2 (5 bases). The CDR3 length is 15 residues. V was clipped by 5 bases and J by 3 bases, with 14 bases between them. Germline V CDR1 and CDR2: SNHLY, FYNNEI. The chain's CDR3 is CASSLSGNFYNEQFF. Here the CDR3 DNA reads TGTGCCAGCAGTTTGAGCGGCAACTTCTACAATGAGCAGTTCTTC.

The rearrangement uses TRBV19 and TRBJ1-1; 9 nucleotides line up with TRBD1. Germline V CDR1 and CDR2: LNHDA, SQIVND (reference sequence). Trimming cost V 6 bases and J 0 bases; bases outside gene matches: 8. The CDR3 runs 16 residues. The CDR3 nucleotides read TGTGCCAGTAGGATCGGGACAGGGACATTGAACACTGAAGCTTTCTTT. Translation gives CASRIGTGTLNTEAFF.

This clonotype occurred a few times. This rearrangement joins TRBV29-1 to TRBJ2-1; TRBD2 might be the D (5 bases). The CDR3 loop spans 14 amino acids. The germline V gene encodes CDR1 SQVTM and CDR2 ANQGSEA. Trimming left V 0 bases short and J 15 bases short, with 21 bases between. The CDR3 region is CSVEEASIYNRRFF. CDR3 in DNA: TGCAGCGTTGAAGAGGCTAGCATCTATAATCGAAGGTTCTTC.

Many counts were recorded for this clonotype. The rearrangement joins TRBV2 to TRBJ1-3; 7 nucleotides match TRBD1. The CDR3 has 14 amino acids. The ends lost 6 bases at V and 4 bases at J; junction bases unmatched: 6. In germline, CDR1 is SNHLY, CDR2 FYNNEI. This CDR3 is CASRNRGTGNTIYF. The CDR3 coding sequence is TGTGCCAGCAGGAACAGGGGAACAGGAAACACCATATATTTT.

This clonotype was observed at least ten times. The chain carries TRBV29-1 and TRBJ2-7, with 13 bases fitting TRBD2. Trimming at V came to 4 bases and at J to 6 bases, leaving 9 bases not matched to a gene. CDR1 is SQVTM, CDR2 ANQGSEA, per germline. This CDR3 has 15 amino acids. The CDR3 region has the DNA TGCAGCGTTGGCCCGGGACTAGCGGGAAGTTCCGAGCAGTACTTC. It codes for CSVGPGLAGSSEQYF.